Listed below are T cell receptor beta chains from one sample, sequenced in a study of cytomegalovirus exposure and HLA in healthy donors. Repertoires were generated with immunoSEQ multiplex PCR, while TCRdb's copy carries only in-frame clones and drops some. This sample has roughly 98,000 clones; about 81% occur once, and the top ten carry around 1.5%. Sequencing used PBMCs. Receptors were obtained from a man aged 40-50 years in good health and CMV-seronegative. The conserved cysteine and the conserved F or W are not part of the CDR3 here.

j_call v_call cdr3_length cdr3_aa
TRBJ2-7 TRBV5-1 11 ASSLVADAEQY
TRBJ2-2 TRBV9 14 ASSVGLAANTGELF
TRBJ2-2 TRBV5-1 13 ASSLEGRSTGELF
TRBJ1-3 TRBV2 13 ASSTQGAGLNTIY
TRBJ2-7 TRBV7-9 14 ASSWTSGGFIDEQY
TRBJ2-7 TRBV27 16 ASSPTRGQVPFSYEQY
TRBJ1-2 TRBV18 13 ASSPTPGTGAGYT
TRBJ1-1 TRBV10-3 12 AISQDGMNTEAF
TRBJ1-4 TRBV18 12 ASSSGTRGEKLF
TRBJ2-6 TRBV27 16 ASKSLGVTGAGANVLT
- TRBV2 12 ASSVRRGAYEQY
TRBJ2-2 TRBV11-2 13 ASSSPVANTGELF
TRBJ2-7 TRBV11-3 13 ASSPRGPSSYEQY
TRBJ2-3 TRBV5-8 16 ASSLILGQFGGTDTQY
TRBJ1-3 TRBV30 9 ACEGGNTIY
TRBJ2-7 TRBV6-5 13 ASSVSGQGTYEQY
- TRBV2 13 ASRAAGGGAYEQY
TRBJ1-1 TRBV21-1 11 ASSKAHSSRAF
TRBJ2-1 TRBV9 15 ASSVGLLAGGYDEQF
TRBJ1-2 TRBV28 9 ASSWRGGYT
TRBJ1-6 TRBV20-1 7 SASSPLH
TRBJ1-6 TRBV19 12 ASSIDRFASPLH
TRBJ1-6 TRBV2 13 ASSEAQGRNSPLH
TRBJ2-7 TRBV10-2 10 ASRMATYEQY
TRBJ2-5 TRBV6-5 12 ASSTGLAGVDQY
TRBJ1-2 TRBV11-1 12 ASSSSRERGSYT
TRBJ2-5 TRBV11-2 14 ASSFSLAGDNKTQY
TRBJ2-5 TRBV28 12 ASSYSSFQETQY
TRBJ2-1 TRBV11-2 10 ASTGSYNEQF
TRBJ2-2 TRBV5-5 11 ASSFSRSGELF
TRBJ1-1 TRBV5-4 13 ASSLSTGLNTEAF
TRBJ1-5 TRBV9 13 ASSAGTRGDQPQH
TRBJ1-1 TRBV6-1 13 ASSEDRVRNTEAF
TRBJ1-1 TRBV7-6 12 AANPRDMNTEAF
TRBJ1-2 TRBV30 13 AWKGAGQGNYGYT
TRBJ2-1 TRBV5-1 12 ASSSDRWGNEQF